A single sample is the source of the 9 T cell receptor beta chains below, sequenced in a study of blood T cell repertoires in COVID-19. The repertoire was sequenced with immunoSEQ multiplex PCR; TCRdb's copy has only in-frame clones and lacks some. Here the sample spans some 140,000 clones, around 83% being singletons. Sequencing was done on a sample of peripheral blood. These receptors came from a woman between 55 and 75 years old with COVID-19, enrolled during active disease.

This clone has only one observation. The gene calls are TRBV5-4 and TRBJ1-6, with TRBD1 identical over 8 bases. Losses at the gene ends were 4 bases for V and 6 bases for J; bases not matched to a gene: 3. There are 14 residues in the CDR3. Germline V lookup: CDR1 SGHNT, CDR2 YYREEE (reference sequence). The CDR3 nucleotides read TGTGCCAGCAGCACGGGACAGGTTAATTCACCCCTCCACTTT. This translates into CASSTGQVNSPLHF.

This clone has just one count. The chain combines TRBV4-1 with TRBJ1-2; TRBD1 agrees at 7 bases. J lost 2 bases, V lost 3 bases, and 6 bases had no gene match. The CDR3 sequence is 15 residues long. Germline V gene lookup returns CDR1 MGHRA and CDR2 YSYEKL. CDR3 loop: CASSHTRDRNYGYTF. CDR3 DNA sequence: TGCGCCAGCAGCCATACCCGGGACAGAAACTATGGCTACACCTTC.

This CDR3 reads CASSLEDMNTGELFF. The DNA for the CDR3 is TGTGCCAGCAGTCTCGAGGACATGAACACCGGGGAGCTGTTTTTT. J is TRBJ2-2 and V is TRBV14; tentatively, D is TRBD1 (5 bases). The CDR3 spans 15 residues. The V gene lost 6 bases and the J gene lost 1 base, with 12 bases spanning the gap. The V gene's germline CDR1 is SGHDN and CDR2 FVKESK.

Here the CDR3 reads CASSLMRVQETQYF. CDR3 nucleotide sequence: TGTGCCAGCAGCTTAATGCGGGTACAAGAGACCCAGTACTTC. V usage is TRBV7-2 and J usage is TRBJ2-5, with D perhaps TRBD2 (5 bases). From germline, CDR1 is SGHTA and CDR2 FQGNSA. Trimming took 2 bases from V and 2 from J, leaving 9 bases between them. The CDR3 sequence is 14 residues long.

The chain combines TRBV3-1 (or the pseudogene TRBV3-2) with TRBJ1-4; weak D call: TRBD1 (5 bases). Germline lookup yields CDR1 LGHDT and CDR2 YNNKEL (reference sequence). Deletions cut 2 bases from V and 6 bases from J, with 10 bases between. The CDR3 has 14 amino acids. CDR3 nucleotides: TGTGCCAGCAGCCAACGGACAACCGATGAAAAACTGTTTTTT. This codes for CASSQRTTDEKLFF.

This clone has a single count. V is TRBV3-1 (or the pseudogene TRBV3-2) and J is TRBJ1-6, with D possibly being TRBD1 (6 bases). V gave up 3 bases and J gave up 10 bases, with 13 bases separating them. CDR1 is LGHDT and CDR2 is YNNKEL in the germline V gene (reference sequence). This CDR3 contains 14 residues. Here the CDR3 DNA reads TGTGCCAGCAGCCAGGACAGAAGAATATCACCCCTCCACTTT. It specifies CASSQDRRISPLHF.

The count of this clone is one. The V call is TRBV5-1, the J call TRBJ2-3; 13 bases match TRBD2. V was pared by 2 bases and J by 2 bases, with 11 bases of the junction left unmatched. The CDR3 contains 19 residues. Germline-derived CDR1 and CDR2 are SGHRS and YFSETQ. The chain's CDR3 is CASSLGTSGTPLDTDTQYF. CDR3 nucleotide sequence: TGCGCCAGCAGCTTAGGGACTAGCGGGACCCCCTTGGACACAGATACGCAGTATTTT.

This clone was counted many times. The rearrangement joins TRBV11-1 to TRBJ1-2; a weak D match, TRBD1 (6 bases). The length of the CDR3 is 13 residues. V lost 5 bases to trimming and J lost 8 bases, with 15 bases between them. Germline-derived CDR1 and CDR2 are SGHAT and FQDESV (reference sequence). CDR3 in DNA: TGTGCCAGCAGCCTACAGGGTCCTCCGGGCTACACCTTC. Its translation: CASSLQGPPGYTF.

The chain links TRBV6-5 to TRBJ1-4, with TRBD1 identical over 10 bases. V lost 6 bases, J lost 8 bases, and 6 bases stayed unmatched. The CDR3 is 14 amino acids. Germline V lookup: CDR1 MNHEY, CDR2 SVGAGI. This CDR3 is CASSDRDRGEKLFF. CDR3 bases: TGTGCCAGCAGCGATCGGGACAGGGGAGAAAAACTGTTTTTT.